This T cell receptor beta chain derives from a study of regulatory T cells in long-lasting Graves disease. CDR1 is MDHEN and CDR2 is SYDVKM in the germline V gene. This CDR3 is built from 11 residues. Trimming stripped 10 bases from V and 5 bases from J, with 11 bases between. Notes on this clonotype: Its antigen remains unknown.

TCR beta libraries were built with iRepertoire HTBI primers and Arm-PCR of CDR3 regions. TCRdb processed the multiplex PCR reads anew with MiXCR; each CDR3 protein has one entry. The table shows 450,000 to 600,000 distinct CDR3 sequences, with 15% to 20% occurring only once. Time point specified: newly diagnosed GD, antithyroid drugs for less than 3 months. The TCR library was made from RNA extracted from PBMCs. Blood from the periphery, approximately 8.5 milliliters in all, was drawn into EDTA tubes. Study-wide findings and caveats: Public clonotype sharing was higher in persistent than newly diagnosed patients.

The sample also formed part of further work on T cells in Graves' hyperthyroidism and ophthalmopathy. That work adds: Within blood appeared most thyroid clonotypes that had expanded above 0.001.

This receptor was identified in a man aged 35 to 55 with Graves disease. The material sequenced was peripheral blood mononuclear cells (PBMCs), taken at new diagnosis, from a patient treated with antithyroid drugs. The chain recombines TRBV28 with TRBJ2-5, with TRBD2 as a possible D gene (5 bases). The CDR3 loop reads CAIQIAETQYF. In nucleotides, the CDR3 is TGTGCCATCCAAATAGCGGAGACCCAGTACTTC.